A selection of T cell receptor beta chains follows, all from one sample in a study of blood T cell repertoires in COVID-19. Clones were sequenced by immunoSEQ multiplex PCR, and TCRdb holds only the in-frame ones, with some missing. Counted here are approximately 130,000 clones, approximately 77% occurring once; the ten biggest clones make up around 18%. Source material: peripheral blood. Receptor source: an elderly man with acute or convalescent COVID-19. Both conserved end residues are part of each CDR3. D genes are given only for firm matches. A row's size may be missing; if present it is once, few, many or a size class.

TRBV5-1	TRBD1	once	TRBJ2-7	CASSPGQGSYEQYF	TGCGCCAGCAGCCCAGGACAGGGTTCATACGAGCAGTACTTC
TRBV21-1	-	-	TRBJ2-7	CAISSRGTGGHEWFYEQYF	TGTGCCATTTCCTCTAGGGGGACAGGGGGACATGAGTGGTTCTACGAGCAGTACTTC
TRBV3-1/TRBV3-2	-	-	TRBJ1-1	CASSQQDLEAFF	TGTGCCAGCAGCCAGCAGGATCTTGAAGCTTTCTTT
TRBV6-5	TRBD1	-	TRBJ1-3	CASSRGGSGNTIYF	TGTGCCAGCAGCCGAGGGGGCAGTGGAAACACCATATATTTT
TRBV3-1/TRBV3-2	-	few	TRBJ2-2	CASSHTQVDTGELFF	TGTGCCAGCAGCCACACGCAGGTCGACACCGGGGAGCTGTTTTTT
TRBV4-3	TRBD1	-	TRBJ1-2	CASSQVSWDSTRDGYTF	TGCGCCAGCAGCCAAGTGTCGTGGGACAGCACCAGAGATGGCTACACCTTC
TRBV7-2	-	-	TRBJ2-7	CASSLGVRRDYEQYF	TGTGCCAGCAGCTTAGGAGTGCGTCGGGACTACGAGCAGTACTTC
TRBV12-3/TRBV12-4	-	-	TRBJ1-2	CASSFGTNGYTF	TGTGCCAGCAGTTTCGGGACTAATGGCTACACCTTC
TRBV7-6	-	few	TRBJ1-4	CASSLETAFNEKLFF	TGTGCCAGCAGCTTAGAAACAGCCTTTAATGAAAAACTGTTTTTT
TRBV19	-	-	TRBJ1-1	CASSIDSAGLNTEAFF	TGTGCCAGTAGTATAGATAGCGCGGGGCTAAACACTGAAGCTTTCTTT
TRBV19	-	-	TRBJ2-5	CASRGGLGETQYF	TGTGCCAGTAGGGGGGGGCTGGGAGAGACCCAGTACTTC
TRBV28	-	-	TRBJ1-1	CASSLQGGRPEAFF	TGTGCCAGCAGTTTGCAGGGAGGTAGGCCTGAAGCTTTCTTT
TRBV19	TRBD1	-	TRBJ2-7	CASSGTGGAKQYF	TGTGCCAGTAGCGGGACAGGGGGCGCTAAGCAGTACTTC
TRBV3-1/TRBV3-2	-	-	TRBJ2-5	CASSRAQETQYF	TGTGCCAGCAGCCGGGCTCAAGAGACCCAGTACTTC
TRBV21-1	-	-	TRBJ2-2	CASSKALSRSPSSGELFF	TGTGCCAGCAGCAAAGCCCTCTCGAGGTCCCCGAGTTCCGGGGAGCTGTTTTTT
TRBV5-1	-	-	TRBJ2-7	CASSSTTSFEQYF	TGCGCCAGCAGCTCGACTACTAGTTTTGAGCAGTACTTC
TRBV5-1	-	-	TRBJ2-5	CASSFNQVTPGETQYF	TGCGCCAGCAGCTTTAACCAGGTAACGCCAGGAGAGACCCAGTACTTC
TRBV29-1	TRBD1	few	TRBJ1-2	CSGGDREGYFDGYTF	TGCAGCGGGGGGGACAGGGAAGGGTATTTCGATGGCTACACCTTC